Listed below are T cell receptor beta chains from one sample, sequenced in a study of T-cell reconstitution after alpha-beta-depleted transplantation in children. TCRdb used MiXCR to reprocess the PCR reads, holding one entry per CDR3 protein. There are around 340,000 distinct CDR3 sequences in the sample; 13% occur only once, and 3.5% to 4.5% lies in the top ten. The material was PBMCs, obtained from the stem cell graft. The receptors originated from a human donor who donated a stem cell graft to a child with Fanconi anemia. The CDR3 runs from the conserved cysteine through the conserved F or W. A D gene is named only where the DNA matches it firmly. Where a row states a size, it is once, few, many or the class of an expanded clone; other rows omit it.

>13|TRBV29-1|TRBJ2-5|TRBD1|few
CSVTGASEETQYF
TGCAGCGTGACAGGGGCTTCTGAAGAGACCCAGTACTTC
>14|TRBV7-9|TRBJ2-5|NA|NA
CASSLGYNEETQYF
TGTGCCAGCAGCCTAGGGTACAACGAAGAGACCCAGTACTTC
>18|TRBV5-5|TRBJ2-2|NA|NA
CASSLVWGRGIRTGELFF
TGTGCCAGCAGCTTGGTATGGGGGCGTGGGATTAGAACCGGGGAGCTGTTTTTT
>17|TRBV7-2|TRBJ1-3|NA|NA
CASSPNRQASSGNTIYF
TGTGCCAGCAGCCCAAATCGACAGGCCAGCTCTGGAAACACCATATATTTT
>11|TRBV6-5|TRBJ1-1|NA|NA
CAAMKNTEAFF
TGTGCCGCTATGAAGAACACTGAAGCTTTCTTT
>16|TRBV11-2|TRBJ2-3|NA|few
CASSLAGSGNTDTQYF
TGTGCCAGCAGCTTAGCTGGCAGCGGAAACACAGATACGCAGTATTTT
>14|TRBV5-1|TRBJ2-2|TRBD1|few
CASSRQGANGELFF
TGCGCCAGCAGCCGACAGGGGGCTAACGGGGAGCTGTTTTTT
>13|TRBV12-3/TRBV12-4|TRBJ2-3|NA|few
CASSLPSADTQYF
TGTGCCAGCAGTCTCCCGTCTGCAGATACGCAGTATTTT
>14|TRBV10-3|TRBJ1-5|NA|medium-sized
CAIGTGDSNQPQHF
TGTGCCATCGGAACGGGGGATAGCAATCAGCCCCAGCATTTT
>17|TRBV6-2/TRBV6-3|TRBJ2-6|NA|NA
CASSLGTSLSGANVLTF
TGTGCCAGCAGTTTGGGGACATCACTCTCTGGGGCCAACGTCCTGACTTTC
>12|TRBV19|TRBJ1-1|NA|NA
CASTQGYTEAFF
TGTGCCAGTACGCAGGGGTACACTGAAGCTTTCTTT
>15|TRBV7-2|TRBJ2-1|NA|few
CASSLRRSTYNEQFF
TGTGCCAGCAGCTTAAGGAGGAGCACTTACAATGAGCAGTTCTTC
>13|TRBV10-3|TRBJ2-7|NA|many
CATTGPKTSEQYF
TGTGCCACAACCGGGCCTAAAACGTCCGAGCAGTACTTC
>15|TRBV18|TRBJ2-3|NA|NA
CASSPNRGGQDTQYF
TGTGCCAGCTCACCCAACAGGGGGGGGCAGGATACGCAGTATTTT
>14|TRBV10-3|TRBJ2-1|TRBD2|many
CAIRPGLAGDEQFF
TGTGCCATCAGGCCGGGACTAGCGGGGGATGAGCAGTTCTTC
>15|TRBV29-1|TRBJ2-6|NA|many
CSVGGGPFGANVLTF
TGCAGCGTTGGGGGGGGGCCCTTCGGGGCCAACGTCCTGACTTTC
>17|TRBV18|TRBJ1-1|NA|few
CASSLHELGGSNTEAFF
TGTGCCAGCTCACTTCACGAGCTAGGGGGGAGCAACACTGAAGCTTTCTTT
>13|TRBV2|TRBJ2-4|NA|many
CASSLNRENIQYF
TGTGCCAGCAGCCTTAACAGGGAAAACATTCAGTACTTC
>14|TRBV10-3|TRBJ2-5|TRBD1|many
CAINAGGASETQYF
TGTGCCATCAATGCAGGGGGCGCGTCGGAGACCCAGTACTTC
>14|TRBV4-3|TRBJ1-2|NA|NA
CASSQGIGQIGYTF
TGCGCCAGCAGCCAAGGGATCGGACAGATTGGCTACACCTTC
>17|TRBV7-3|TRBJ1-1|NA|NA
CASSLNSPAGGWTEAFF
TGTGCCAGCAGCTTAAATAGCCCTGCCGGAGGATGGACTGAAGCTTTCTTT
>14|TRBV12-3/TRBV12-4|TRBJ1-2|NA|NA
CASSWSGANYGYTF
TGTGCCAGCAGTTGGTCAGGGGCAAACTATGGCTACACCTTC
>11|TRBV29-1|TRBJ2-3|TRBD2|many
CSGVGRITQYF
TGCAGCGGGGTCGGGAGGATAACGCAGTATTTT
>13|TRBV28|TRBJ2-5|NA|NA
CASSPGARGTQYF
TGTGCCAGCAGTCCCGGGGCCAGAGGGACCCAGTACTTC
>12|TRBV12-3/TRBV12-4|TRBJ2-1|NA|many
CASSLVDDEQFF
TGTGCCAGCAGTTTGGTTGATGATGAGCAGTTCTTC
>11|TRBV29-1|TRBJ2-1|TRBD1|few
CSVETGSVQFF
TGCAGCGTCGAGACAGGGTCGGTGCAGTTCTTC
>15|TRBV5-1|TRBJ1-1|NA|many
CASSLVGQGDTEAFF
TGCGCCAGCAGCTTGGTCGGCCAAGGCGACACTGAAGCTTTCTTT
>15|TRBV12-3/TRBV12-4|TRBJ1-4|TRBD1|few
CASSLGQGVYEKLFF
TGTGCCAGCAGTCTCGGACAGGGGGTATACGAAAAACTGTTTTTT
>12|TRBV12-3/TRBV12-4|TRBJ1-2|NA|few
CASNFGPYGYTF
TGTGCCAGCAACTTCGGACCCTATGGCTACACCTTC
>12|TRBV12-3/TRBV12-4|TRBJ2-5|NA|many
CASMRQQETQYF
TGTGCCAGCATGAGACAGCAAGAGACCCAGTACTTC
>12|TRBV6-5|TRBJ2-5|NA|NA
CASRGSGETQYF
TGTGCCAGCAGGGGCAGTGGGGAGACCCAGTACTTC
>15|TRBV29-1|TRBJ1-1|NA|NA
CSVDGDGGKNTEAFF
TGCAGCGTTGATGGAGACGGCGGGAAGAACACTGAAGCTTTCTTT
>13|TRBV7-2|TRBJ1-5|NA|few
CASSLDGGKPQHF
TGTGCCAGCAGCTTAGATGGGGGAAAGCCCCAGCATTTT
>13|TRBV15|TRBJ2-1|NA|once
CATRESSYNEQFF
TGTGCCACTAGGGAGAGCTCCTACAATGAGCAGTTCTTC
>14|TRBV25-1|TRBJ1-6|NA|few
CASTTQGWNSPLHF
TGTGCCAGCACCACGCAGGGATGGAATTCACCCCTCCACTTT
>14|TRBV20-1|TRBJ2-5|NA|many
CSARDPARDETQYF
TGCAGTGCTAGAGATCCGGCGAGGGATGAGACCCAGTACTTC
>13|TRBV5-1|TRBJ1-1|NA|NA
CASRTERNTEAFF
TGCGCCAGTCGGACAGAGAGGAACACTGAAGCTTTCTTT
>18|TRBV28|TRBJ1-2|TRBD1|NA
CASSLVPGTGQGYRGYTF
TGTGCCAGCAGTTTAGTCCCCGGTACGGGACAGGGGTATCGGGGCTACACCTTC
>16|TRBV5-1|TRBJ2-2|NA|NA
CASSLEGRGVPGELFF
TGCGCCAGCAGCTTGGAGGGCAGGGGAGTTCCCGGGGAGCTGTTTTTT
>15|TRBV15|TRBJ1-5|TRBD1|few
CATSRGGGLNQPQHF
TGTGCCACCAGCAGAGGAGGGGGCCTCAATCAGCCCCAGCATTTT
>15|TRBV10-1|TRBJ2-3|NA|NA
CASSDPHDTTDTQYF
TGCGCCAGCAGTGATCCCCACGATACCACAGATACGCAGTATTTT
>14|TRBV7-7|TRBJ2-7|NA|few
CASSPTTDSYEQYF
TGTGCTAGCAGCCCAACGACGGACTCCTACGAGCAGTACTTC